The source of this T cell receptor beta chain is a study of CD8+ T cells in alopecia areata. Study-level results: For lesional scalp, especially alopecia totalis/universalis, clonality was higher than in normal scalp.

This clone came up a few times. Its antigen is still unknown. Germline assignment: CDR1 SQVTM and CDR2 ANQGSEA. The V and J ends lost 4 bases and 8 bases respectively, with 14 bases between them. The CDR3 has 12 residues. Once RNA had been extracted, it was reverse transcribed into cDNA to act as the sequencing template. Repertoires were generated with immunoSEQ multiplex PCR, while TCRdb's copy carries only in-frame clones and drops some. Of about 180,000 clones in the sample, around three fifths are singletons; the top ten hold roughly 15%. The V gene is TRBV29-1, the J gene TRBJ1-2; D is possibly TRBD1 (5 bases). Sequenced here: CD4+ T cells sorted from blood, sampled at week 0. The TCR was taken from a human donor with alopecia areata. The CDR3 DNA is TGCAGCGTTGTAAAACAGGTAGACGGCTACACCTTC. This gives the protein CSVVKQVDGYTF.